This T cell receptor beta chain was profiled in a study of T cells in Graves' hyperthyroidism and ophthalmopathy. Overall study findings and caveats: Ophthalmopathy was predicted by the model a median of approximately 6 months ahead of onset. Most clonotypes that expanded in the thyroid above 0.001 also showed up in blood.

For the diagnoses, clinical symptoms, serum thyroxine and TRAb, thyroid ultrasound and orbital computed tomography were used. The CDR3 has 13 amino acids. Germline V gives CDR1 DFQATT, CDR2 SNEGSKA (reference sequence). In its sample, this clonotype was seen many times. Its target is not known. The TCR beta CDR3 regions underwent amplification using RNA transcripts as the source. Carried out on the TCR CDR3, a first-round RT-PCR used the HTBI primer set. TCRdb re-called the multiplex PCR reads through MiXCR, storing one row per CDR3 protein. The sample includes around 300,000 distinct CDR3 sequences, about 20% of them seen just once.

This TCR derives from a man between 25 and 39 years old with Graves' ophthalmopathy. V and J are TRBV20-1 and TRBJ2-1; the D is unclear. The specimen sequenced was blood. This CDR3 is CRPWTPLDNEQFF. The CDR3 DNA is TGCAGACCATGGACGCCGCTTGACAATGAGCAGTTCTTC.